This record looks at one T cell receptor beta chain sequence and its context. Antigen specificity is unknown. TCRalpha and TCRbeta libraries used 5'RACE with constant-segment primers and UMIs. TCRdb itself ran the 5' RACE reads through MiXCR, one entry per CDR3 protein. Among about 390,000 distinct CDR3 sequences listed, 15% to 20% were seen once. The data belong to a study of T-cell memory formation after mild COVID-19. Study-wide results and caveats: Mainly CM and EM harbored the contracting CD4+ clones; mainly EMRA harbored the CD8+ ones. Pre-infection memory contained some responding clones, which suggested that cross-reactive memory had joined.

CDR1 and CDR2 (germline): GTSNPN, SVGIG (reference sequence). V lost 3 bases and J 0 bases, leaving 12 bases between the germline ends. CDR3 length: 15 residues. This sequence was found in a man between 18 and 35 years old who had mild COVID-19 (a few samples of this study predate the infection). Cell type and time point are not known. The sample comprised PBMCs or a T cell subset sorted from them (not recorded which). The V and J genes are TRBV30 and TRBJ2-1; the D gene is possibly TRBD1 (6 bases). As DNA, the CDR3 is TGTGCCTGGAGCTCCGGACAGAGCTCCTACAATGAGCAGTTCTTC. It specifies CAWSSGQSSYNEQFF.